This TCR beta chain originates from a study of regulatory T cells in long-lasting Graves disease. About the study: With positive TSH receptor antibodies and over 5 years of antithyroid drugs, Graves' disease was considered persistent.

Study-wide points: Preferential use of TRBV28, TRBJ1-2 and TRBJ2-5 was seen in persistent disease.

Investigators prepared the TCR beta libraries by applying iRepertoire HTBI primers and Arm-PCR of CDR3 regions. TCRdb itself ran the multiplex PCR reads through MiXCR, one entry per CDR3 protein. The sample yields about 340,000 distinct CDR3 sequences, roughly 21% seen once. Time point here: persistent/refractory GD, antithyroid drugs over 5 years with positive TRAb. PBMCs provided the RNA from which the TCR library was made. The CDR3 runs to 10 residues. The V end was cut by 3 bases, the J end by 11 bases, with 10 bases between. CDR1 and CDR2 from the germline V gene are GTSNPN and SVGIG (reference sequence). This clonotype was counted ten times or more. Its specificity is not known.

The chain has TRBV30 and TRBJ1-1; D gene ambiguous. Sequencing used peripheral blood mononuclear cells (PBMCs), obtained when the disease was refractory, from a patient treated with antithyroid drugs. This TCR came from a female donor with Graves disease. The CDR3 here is CAWRAVTAFF. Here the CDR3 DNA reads TGTGCCTGGAGGGCGGTAACGGCTTTCTTT.